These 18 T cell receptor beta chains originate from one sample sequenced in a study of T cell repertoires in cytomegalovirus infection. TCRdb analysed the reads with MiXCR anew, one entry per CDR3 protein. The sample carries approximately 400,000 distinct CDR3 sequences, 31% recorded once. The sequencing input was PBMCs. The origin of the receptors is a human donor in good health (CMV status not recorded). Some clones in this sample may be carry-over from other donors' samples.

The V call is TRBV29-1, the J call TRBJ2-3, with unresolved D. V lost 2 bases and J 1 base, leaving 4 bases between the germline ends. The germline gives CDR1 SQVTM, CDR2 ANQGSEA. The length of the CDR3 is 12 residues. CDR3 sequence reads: CSVEKGTDTQYF. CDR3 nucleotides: TGCAGCGTTGAAAAGGGCACAGATACGCAGTATTTT.

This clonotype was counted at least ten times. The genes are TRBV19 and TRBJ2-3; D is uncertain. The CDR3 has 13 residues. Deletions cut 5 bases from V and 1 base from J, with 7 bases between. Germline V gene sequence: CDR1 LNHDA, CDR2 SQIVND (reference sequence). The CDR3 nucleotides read TGTGCCAGTAGTTTCGGCCGCACAGATACGCAGTATTTT. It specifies CASSFGRTDTQYF.

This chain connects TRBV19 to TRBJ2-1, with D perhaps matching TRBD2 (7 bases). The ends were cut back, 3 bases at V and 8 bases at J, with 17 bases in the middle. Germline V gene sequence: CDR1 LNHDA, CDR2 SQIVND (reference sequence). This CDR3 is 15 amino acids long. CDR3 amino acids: CASSILWRGQDEQFF. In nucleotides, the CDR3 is TGTGCCAGTAGTATTCTGTGGCGGGGGCAGGATGAGCAGTTCTTC.

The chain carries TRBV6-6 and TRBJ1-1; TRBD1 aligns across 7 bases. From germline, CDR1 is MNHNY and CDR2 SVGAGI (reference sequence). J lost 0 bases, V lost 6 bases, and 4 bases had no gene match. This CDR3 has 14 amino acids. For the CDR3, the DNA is TGTGCCAGCAGGGAAGACAGGGTGAACACTGAAGCTTTCTTT. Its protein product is CASREDRVNTEAFF.

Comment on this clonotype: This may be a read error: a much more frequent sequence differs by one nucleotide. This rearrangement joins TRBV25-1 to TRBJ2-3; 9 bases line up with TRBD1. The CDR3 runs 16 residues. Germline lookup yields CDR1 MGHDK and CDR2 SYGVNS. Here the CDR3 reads CASGKGQGRSTDTKYF. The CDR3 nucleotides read TGTGCCAGCGGAAAGGGACAGGGACGAAGCACAGATACGAAGTATTTT. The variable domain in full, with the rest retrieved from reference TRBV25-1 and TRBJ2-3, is EADIYQTPRYLVIGTGKKITLECSQTMGHDKMYWYQQDPGMELHLIHYSYGVNSTEKGDLSSESTVSRIRTEHFPLTLESARPSHTSQYLCASGKGQGRSTDTKYFGPGTRLTVL.

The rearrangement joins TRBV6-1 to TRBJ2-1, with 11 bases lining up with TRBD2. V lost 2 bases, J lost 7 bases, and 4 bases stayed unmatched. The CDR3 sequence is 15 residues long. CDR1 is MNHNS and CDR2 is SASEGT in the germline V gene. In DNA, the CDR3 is TGTGCCAGCAGTGAAATAGCGGGGGGGCCTAATGAGCAGTTCTTC. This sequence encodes CASSEIAGGPNEQFF.

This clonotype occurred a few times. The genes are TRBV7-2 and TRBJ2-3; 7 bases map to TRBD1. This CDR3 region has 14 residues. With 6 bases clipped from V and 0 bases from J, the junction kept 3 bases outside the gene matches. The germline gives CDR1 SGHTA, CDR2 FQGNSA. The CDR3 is CASRRRGSTDTQYF. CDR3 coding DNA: TGTGCCAGCAGACGCAGGGGGAGCACAGATACGCAGTATTTT.

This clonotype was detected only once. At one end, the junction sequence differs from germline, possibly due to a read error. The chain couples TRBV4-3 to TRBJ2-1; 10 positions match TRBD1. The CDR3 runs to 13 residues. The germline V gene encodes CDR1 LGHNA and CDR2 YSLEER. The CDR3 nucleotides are TGCGCCAGCAGCCAATCTCCGGACAGGGGGTTGTTATTC. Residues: CASSQSPDRGLLF.

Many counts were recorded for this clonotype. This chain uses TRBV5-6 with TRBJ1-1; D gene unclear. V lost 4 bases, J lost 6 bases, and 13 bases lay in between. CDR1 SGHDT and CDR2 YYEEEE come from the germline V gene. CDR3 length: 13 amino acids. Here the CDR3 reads CASSQDQRAEAFF. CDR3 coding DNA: TGTGCCAGCAGCCAGGACCAGAGGGCTGAAGCTTTCTTT.

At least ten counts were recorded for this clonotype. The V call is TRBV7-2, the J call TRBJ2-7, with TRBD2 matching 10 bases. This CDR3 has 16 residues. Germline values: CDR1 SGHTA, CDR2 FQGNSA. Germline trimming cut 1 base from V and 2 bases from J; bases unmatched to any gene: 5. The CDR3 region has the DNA TGTGCCAGCAGCTTAGTTGAGCGGGGGGGCCCCTACGAGCAGTACTTC. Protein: CASSLVERGGPYEQYF. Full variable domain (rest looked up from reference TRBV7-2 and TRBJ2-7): GAGVSQSPSNKVTEKGKDVELRCDPISGHTALYWYRQSLGQGLEFLIYFQGNSAPDKSGLPSDRFSAERTGGSVSTLTIQRTQQEDSAVYLCASSLVERGGPYEQYFGPGTRLTVT.

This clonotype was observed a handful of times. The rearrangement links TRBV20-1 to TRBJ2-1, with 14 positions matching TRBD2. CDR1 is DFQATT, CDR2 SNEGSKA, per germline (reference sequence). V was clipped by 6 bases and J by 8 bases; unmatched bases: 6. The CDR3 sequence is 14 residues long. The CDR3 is CSAPGLAGGYEQFF. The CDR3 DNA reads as TGCAGTGCCCCAGGACTAGCGGGGGGCTATGAGCAGTTCTTC.

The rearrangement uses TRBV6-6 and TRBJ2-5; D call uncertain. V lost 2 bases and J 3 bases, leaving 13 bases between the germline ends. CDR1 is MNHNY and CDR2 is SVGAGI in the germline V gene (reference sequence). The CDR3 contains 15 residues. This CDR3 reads CASSYLSQIEETQYF. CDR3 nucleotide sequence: TGTGCCAGCAGTTACCTTTCACAGATCGAAGAGACCCAGTACTTC.

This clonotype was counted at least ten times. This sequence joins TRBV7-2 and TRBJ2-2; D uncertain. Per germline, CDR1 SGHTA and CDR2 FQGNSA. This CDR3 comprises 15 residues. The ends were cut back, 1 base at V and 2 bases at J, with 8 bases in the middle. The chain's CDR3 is CASSLDSRNTGELFF. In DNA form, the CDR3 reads TGTGCCAGCAGCTTAGATTCTAGAAACACCGGGGAGCTGTTTTTT.

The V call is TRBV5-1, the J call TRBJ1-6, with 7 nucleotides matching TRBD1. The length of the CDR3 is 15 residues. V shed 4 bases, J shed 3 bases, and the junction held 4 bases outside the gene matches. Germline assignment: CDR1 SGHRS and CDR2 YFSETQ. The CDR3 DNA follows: TGCGCCAGCAGCCTACAGGGGTTCTATAATTCACCCCTCCACTTT. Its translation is CASSLQGFYNSPLHF.

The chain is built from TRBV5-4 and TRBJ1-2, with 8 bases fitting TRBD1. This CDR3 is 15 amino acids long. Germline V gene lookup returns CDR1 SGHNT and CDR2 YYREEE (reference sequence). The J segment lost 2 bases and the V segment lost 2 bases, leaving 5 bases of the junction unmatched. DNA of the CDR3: TGTGCCAGCAGCTTTTGGGCAGGGGGCAACTATGGCTACACCTTC. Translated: CASSFWAGGNYGYTF.

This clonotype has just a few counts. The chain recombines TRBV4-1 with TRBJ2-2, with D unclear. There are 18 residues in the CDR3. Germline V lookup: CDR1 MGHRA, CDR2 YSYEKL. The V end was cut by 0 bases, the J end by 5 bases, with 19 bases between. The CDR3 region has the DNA TGCGCCAGCAGCCAAGATAGGACCGTCTACACCTCAACCGGGGAGCTGTTTTTT. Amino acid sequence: CASSQDRTVYTSTGELFF.

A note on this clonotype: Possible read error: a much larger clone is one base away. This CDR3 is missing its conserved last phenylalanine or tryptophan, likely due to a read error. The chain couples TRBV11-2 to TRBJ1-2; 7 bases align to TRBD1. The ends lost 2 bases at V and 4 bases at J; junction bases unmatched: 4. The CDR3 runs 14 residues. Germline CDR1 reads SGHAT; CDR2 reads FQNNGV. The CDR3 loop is CASSLKPGGYGYTL. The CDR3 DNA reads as TGTGCCAGCAGCTTAAAACCAGGGGGCTATGGCTACACCTTA.

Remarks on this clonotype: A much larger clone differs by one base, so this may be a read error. The CDR3 DNA reads as TGCTCCAGCAGCCAAGAAGGAGGGGATGGCAATCAGCCCCAGCATTTT. Protein sequence: CSSSQEGGDGNQPQHF. The genes are TRBV4-1 and TRBJ1-5, with D possibly being TRBD1 (5 bases). The CDR3 runs to 16 residues. Germline assignment: CDR1 MGHRA and CDR2 YSYEKL.